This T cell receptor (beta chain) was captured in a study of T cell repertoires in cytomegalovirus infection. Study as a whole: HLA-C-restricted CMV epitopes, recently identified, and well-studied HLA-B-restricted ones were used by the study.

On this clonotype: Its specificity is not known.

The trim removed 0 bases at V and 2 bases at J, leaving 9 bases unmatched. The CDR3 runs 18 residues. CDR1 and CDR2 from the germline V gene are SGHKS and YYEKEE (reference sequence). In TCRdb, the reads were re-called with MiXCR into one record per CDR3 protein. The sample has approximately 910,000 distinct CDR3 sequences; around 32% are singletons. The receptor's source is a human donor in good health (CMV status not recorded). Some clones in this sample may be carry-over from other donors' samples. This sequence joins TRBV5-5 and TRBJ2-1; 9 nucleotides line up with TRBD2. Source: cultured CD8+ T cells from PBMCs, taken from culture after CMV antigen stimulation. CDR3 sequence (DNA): TGTGCCAGCAGCTTGGGTCTAGCGGGGAGTCCAACCTACAATGAGCAGTTCTTC. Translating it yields CASSLGLAGSPTYNEQFF.